A selection of T cell receptor beta chains follows, all from one sample in a study of Ad26.COV2.S vaccination and SARS-CoV-2 variants. TCRdb keeps only in-frame clones here, not all; method: immunoSEQ multiplex PCR. The data contain 250,000 to 300,000 clones, over 75% of them singletons. The input for sequencing was peripheral blood, taken in a trial of Ad26.COV2.S vaccine versus placebo. The origin of the receptors is a person aged 18-60 years who received the Ad26.COV2.S COVID-19 vaccine or a placebo. Each CDR3 is given with its conserved first and last residue. The D gene is left open where the match is weak. Clone size, where shown, is once, few, many, or a class for clones that have expanded.

TRBV9,-,-,TRBJ2-3,TGTGCCCGCCGCGTCGGCGGGGGGGGGACTGGGACAGGGACGGATACGCAGTATTTT,CARRVGGGGTGTGTDTQYF
TRBV4-2,TRBD1,once,TRBJ1-2,TGTGCCAGCAGCCAAGATCTACAGGGGGCTAACTATGGCTACACCTTC,CASSQDLQGANYGYTF
TRBV19,TRBD2,-,TRBJ2-1,TGTGCCAGTAGCGACGAGCGGGGGGGACACAATGAGCAGTTCTTC,CASSDERGGHNEQFF
TRBV5-1,-,-,TRBJ2-1,TGCGCCAGCAGCTTGCGCTCGACAGGCTACAATGAGCAGTTCTTC,CASSLRSTGYNEQFF
TRBV6-5,-,-,TRBJ2-5,TGTGCCAGCACCTGGGGCCAAGAGACCCAGTACTTC,CASTWGQETQYF
TRBV15,-,few,TRBJ1-1,TGTGCCACCAGCAGAGAACAAATCACTGAAGCTTTCTTT,CATSREQITEAFF
TRBV5-4,-,-,TRBJ1-1,TGTGCCAGCAGCTTGGGGGGGAGATTGAACACTGAAGCTTTCTTT,CASSLGGRLNTEAFF
TRBV30,-,-,TRBJ1-1,TGTGCCTGGAACCGGGACACTGAAGCTTTCTTT,CAWNRDTEAFF
TRBV7-2,TRBD1,-,TRBJ1-2,TGTGCCAGCAGCCCAAGTGGGACAGGTCGACAGGGGGGCTACACCTTC,CASSPSGTGRQGGYTF
TRBV5-1,-,-,TRBJ1-1,TGCGCCAGCAGCGCCGGAAACGAACCCCCGAACACTGAAGCTTTCTTT,CASSAGNEPPNTEAFF
TRBV6-5,-,-,TRBJ2-2,TGTGCCAGCAGTCTTAGGGGTTACACCGGGGAGCTGTTTTTT,CASSLRGYTGELFF
TRBV7-2,TRBD1,-,TRBJ2-5,TGTGCCAGCAGCTACAACAGGGGGCGCGTCGAGACCCAGTACTTC,CASSYNRGRVETQYF
TRBV7-9,TRBD1,-,TRBJ2-7,TGTGCCAGCAGCTTGAACTCCGGGACAGGGGATGAGTACTTC,CASSLNSGTGDEYF
TRBV9,TRBD2,-,TRBJ2-3,TGTGCCAGCAGCGTAGGGGTTGCTAGCGGGGGAGCTAGCACAGATACGCAGTATTTT,CASSVGVASGGASTDTQYF
TRBV25-1,TRBD1,-,TRBJ2-2,TGTGCCAATAGGACAGGGTTGAGAACCGGGGAGCTGTTTTTT,CANRTGLRTGELFF
TRBV7-3,-,few,TRBJ2-3,TGTGCCAGCAGCTTAAGGGGTAGCGGAGCCTACCCGGGGGATACGCAGTATTTT,CASSLRGSGAYPGDTQYF
TRBV19,TRBD1,-,TRBJ1-1,TGTGCCAGTAGTACTCAGGGGGTGCTCACTGAAGCTTTCTTT,CASSTQGVLTEAFF
TRBV7-6,TRBD1,-,TRBJ1-6,TGTGCCAGCAGCTTAGAAGGGACAGGGGACTCACCCCTCCACTTT,CASSLEGTGDSPLHF
TRBV2,-,-,TRBJ1-4,TGTGCCAGCATCAACACCAGGGGTGAAAAACTGTTTTTT,CASINTRGEKLFF
TRBV7-8,TRBD2,-,TRBJ2-7,TGTGCCAGCAGCTTAGCGCGGGGAGGGTACGAGCAGTACTTC,CASSLARGGYEQYF
TRBV7-8,-,-,TRBJ1-2,TGTGCCAGCAGCTTACACCCGACAGCCGGCTACACCTTC,CASSLHPTAGYTF
TRBV19,-,-,TRBJ1-2,TGTGCCAGTAGCCCCTCGGGCCGCATCAACGTCTGGGGTGGCTACACCTTC,CASSPSGRINVWGGYTF
TRBV18,-,-,TRBJ2-7,TGTGCCAGCTCCCAGCAGTCCTACGAGCAGTACTTC,CASSQQSYEQYF